This is a list of T cell receptor beta chains from one sample in a study of T cells in Graves' hyperthyroidism and ophthalmopathy. TCRdb reanalysed the multiplex PCR reads using MiXCR and keeps one entry per CDR3 protein. Counted here are approximately 300,000 distinct CDR3 sequences, approximately 16% occurring once; the ten biggest clones make up approximately 33%. Sequencing input: blood. The receptors here all came from a man aged 30-40 years with Graves' hyperthyroidism. The CDR3 runs from the conserved cysteine through the conserved F or W. The D gene is left open where the match is weak. Size is stated for part of the rows, as once, few or many counts, or as a class when the clone is expanded.

len: 14
d_gene: NA
v_gene: TRBV11-2
abundance: NA
j_gene: TRBJ1-3
CDR3aa: CASSLDPSGNTIYF
CDR3nt: TGTGCCAGCAGCTTAGATCCCTCTGGAAACACCATATATTTT

len: 15
d_gene: TRBD2
v_gene: TRBV6-1
abundance: many
j_gene: TRBJ2-5
CDR3aa: CASQRLAGVPETQYF
CDR3nt: TGTGCCAGCCAAAGACTAGCGGGAGTACCGGAGACCCAGTACTTC

len: 16
d_gene: TRBD2
v_gene: TRBV3-1
abundance: many
j_gene: TRBJ2-1
CDR3aa: CASSQESGRLYNEQFF
CDR3nt: TGTGCCAGCAGCCAAGAAAGCGGGAGGCTATACAATGAGCAGTTCTTC

len: 13
d_gene: NA
v_gene: TRBV18
abundance: many
j_gene: TRBJ1-2
CDR3aa: CASSPAENYGYTF
CDR3nt: TGTGCCAGCTCACCTGCGGAGAACTATGGCTACACCTTC

len: 17
d_gene: TRBD1
v_gene: TRBV6-1
abundance: many
j_gene: TRBJ1-5
CDR3aa: CASSSGTGGYGNQPQHF
CDR3nt: TGTGCCAGCAGTTCCGGGACAGGGGGATATGGCAATCAGCCCCAGCATTTT

len: 11
d_gene: NA
v_gene: TRBV20-1
abundance: many
j_gene: TRBJ2-7
CDR3aa: CSASRKREQYF
CDR3nt: TGCAGTGCTAGCCGTAAAAGGGAGCAGTACTTC

len: 14
d_gene: NA
v_gene: TRBV28
abundance: few
j_gene: TRBJ2-7
CDR3aa: CASSPLRQLLEQYF
CDR3nt: TGTGCCAGCAGTCCGCTAAGACAACTTCTCGAGCAGTACTTC

len: 13
d_gene: NA
v_gene: TRBV20-1
abundance: NA
j_gene: TRBJ1-6
CDR3aa: CSAHRDTNSPLHF
CDR3nt: TGCAGTGCTCACCGGGACACTAATTCACCCCTCCACTTT

len: 12
d_gene: NA
v_gene: TRBV28
abundance: NA
j_gene: TRBJ1-5
CDR3aa: CASNSGNQPQHF
CDR3nt: TGTGCCAGCAATAGTGGCAATCAGCCCCAGCATTTT

len: 13
d_gene: NA
v_gene: TRBV29-1
abundance: many
j_gene: TRBJ2-1
CDR3aa: CSVGSGRENEQFF
CDR3nt: TGCAGCGTTGGATCTGGCAGGGAAAATGAGCAGTTCTTC